This entry concerns a single T cell receptor beta chain. The sample originates from a study of early T cells in non-severe SARS-CoV-2 infection. One entry per CDR3 protein, called by TCRdb with MiXCR from the 5' RACE reads. This table has tens of thousands of distinct CDR3 sequences, about 14% appearing once. CDR1 is DFQATT, CDR2 SNEGSKA, per germline (reference sequence). This CDR3 is built from 14 residues. Trimming stripped 5 bases from V and 0 bases from J, with 8 bases between. The chain is built from TRBV20-1 and TRBJ1-6; D is unclear. This specimen consisted of whole blood, obtained at baseline. This clonotype was obtained from an adult who was a healthcare worker with PCR-confirmed SARS-CoV-2 infection or an uninfected control (not recorded which). The CDR3 nucleotides are TGCAGTGCTCTGTCTCGCTCCTATAATTCACCCCTCCACTTT. This encodes CSALSRSYNSPLHF.